This T cell receptor beta chain was retrieved from a study of PD-1 blockade in classical Hodgkin lymphoma (dated by TCRdb to 2019 to 2021). A note on the overall study: Nivolumab dosing was 3 mg/kg intravenously every 2 weeks, continuing until either disease progression or unacceptable toxicity. The study used CyTOF and TCR beta sequencing to define a peripheral blood immune signature of response to PD-1 blockade in classical Hodgkin lymphoma.

Study-wide findings and limitations: By C4D1, a significant rise was seen in CD4+ TCR diversity but not in CD8+ TCR diversity (p=0.0027 vs p=0.16), and the rise was most apparent among complete responders (p=0.02). Lower diversity was seen in patients whose nivolumab began less than 1 year after ASCT, and these patients were left out of later analyses so that immune reconstitution would not confound the results. The study was restricted to a single clinical trial cohort, and the causes of repertoire differences, possibly disease activity or prior therapy, were left undefined. Baseline TCR diversity was reported to be lower in newly diagnosed patients than in healthy donors and to be lower still in relapsed/refractory patients. Baseline diversity similar to that of newly diagnosed patients was observed in trial patients achieving complete response, whereas significantly lower diversity was observed in partial responders and progressors.

A word on this clone: Its antigen is unknown. One base away there is no much larger clone; base qualities are not given.

The sample's time point label is to be understood as: cycle 1 day 1 (C1D1), immediately before nivolumab initiation. Every trial patient had relapsed following autologous stem cell transplantation, and prior brentuximab vedotin exposure was what differed among cohorts A, B and C. A total of fewer than 70 patients with relapsed/refractory classical Hodgkin lymphoma made up the trial cohort, and each patient's best overall response was complete response, partial response or progressive disease. Trial patients were treated with single-agent nivolumab in the multi-cohort phase II CheckMate 205 trial. An independent review committee assessed best overall response by applying the 2007 International Working Group response criteria. Trial PBMCs were obtained immediately prior to nivolumab initiation (C1D1) and on therapy at cycle 2 day 1 and cycle 4 day 1. Peripheral blood was collected in 8 mL Vacutainer Cell Preparation Tubes, from which PBMCs were isolated by centrifugation and then cryopreserved.

Genomic DNA was extracted with the Qiagen DNeasy kit from unsorted PBMCs and from negatively selected CD4+ and CD8+ fractions. TCR beta CDR3 regions were subjected to amplification by immunoSEQ multiplex PCR with primers that anneal to V and J segments. Amplification bias was minimized using a synthetic immune receptor repertoire, and residual bias was removed computationally after sequencing. In the source study's methods: Custom Python scripts were used to quantify repertoire diversity as the Shannon entropy index. The unsorted, CD4+ and CD8+ repertoires were each analyzed separately, with the exception of combined analyses, where CD4+ and CD8+ sequences were merged in silico. A clone was considered expanded if an increase in frequency of at least 2-fold after treatment relative to C1D1 was found, and a pseudocount of 0.5 was applied to clones undetected at baseline. Singleton clones were defined as clones with 0 or 1 copy at C1D1, and non-singleton clones were defined as clones with 2 or more copies. By matching protein sequences in sorted samples from the same patient, clones expanded in unsorted samples were annotated as CD4+, CD8+ or unknown. Wilcoxon tests on paired samples were used to test diversity changes from C1D1 to C4D1. TCRdb re-hosts the immuneACCESS table, in-frame sequences only. Its copies lack some clones; in the studies checked, an unresolved V gene accounts for under half of them, and the cause for the rest is not known. The V and J calls and clone size are taken from that table; D and trimming were inferred from the DNA. This sample holds around 21,000 clones; about 68% were observed only once. Around 21% of the sample comes from the top ten.

Sample: peripheral blood mononuclear cells (PBMCs), taken at baseline. This receptor was obtained from a human donor with classical Hodgkin lymphoma.

The CDR3 region reads CASSVVTAGGTQYF. The nucleotides read TGTGCCAGCAGCGTAGTTACAGCGGGGGGTACGCAGTATTTT. The chain joins TRBV9 to TRBJ2-3; TRBD2 fits 9 bases in the junction. Reading the germline V gene gives CDR1 SGDLS and CDR2 YYNGEE. The cysteine opens and the phenylalanine closes a CDR3 of 14 amino acids. Left in the record is the CDR3 DNA by itself, 42 bases read in frame from the first base. Compared with germline, V lacks 0 bases and J lacks 8 bases; bases without a gene match: 4.